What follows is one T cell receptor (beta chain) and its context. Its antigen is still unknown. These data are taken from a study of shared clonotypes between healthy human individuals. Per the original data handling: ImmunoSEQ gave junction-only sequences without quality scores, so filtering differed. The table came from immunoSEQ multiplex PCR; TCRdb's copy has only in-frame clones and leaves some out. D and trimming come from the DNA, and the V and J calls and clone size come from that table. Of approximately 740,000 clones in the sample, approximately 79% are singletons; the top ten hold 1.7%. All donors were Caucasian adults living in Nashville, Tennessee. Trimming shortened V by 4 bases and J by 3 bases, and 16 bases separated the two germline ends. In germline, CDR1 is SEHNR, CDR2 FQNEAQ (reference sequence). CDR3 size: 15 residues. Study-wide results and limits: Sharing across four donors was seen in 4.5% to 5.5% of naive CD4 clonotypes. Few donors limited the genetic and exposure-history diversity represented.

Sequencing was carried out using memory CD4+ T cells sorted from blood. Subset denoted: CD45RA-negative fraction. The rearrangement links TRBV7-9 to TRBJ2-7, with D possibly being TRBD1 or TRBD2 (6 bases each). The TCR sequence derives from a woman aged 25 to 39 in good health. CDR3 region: CASSSTRGQIYEQYF. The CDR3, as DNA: TGTGCCAGCAGCTCAACCCGGGGGCAGATCTACGAGCAGTACTTC.